The T cell receptor beta chain under discussion was sequenced for a study of T cells after yellow fever vaccination. Study information: With SMART-Seq v4 Ultra Low Input, the fractions containing low cell numbers were prepared. General study points: Peaking faster, on day 5 versus 15, the secondary response was nonetheless weaker.

This clonotype was detected many times. Its antigen is undetermined. TCRdb reprocessed the 5' RACE reads with MiXCR, giving one entry per CDR3 protein. The data contain around 350,000 distinct CDR3 sequences, under 7.5% of them seen just once; the ten biggest clones take up 15%. CDR3 size: 13 residues. Germline values: CDR1 MNHNS, CDR2 SASEGT. Trimming took off 6 bases at V and 3 bases at J, with 11 bases between the two ends. Sequencing used PBMCs, obtained 5 days after the yellow fever booster vaccination. The chain recombines TRBV6-1 with TRBJ2-5, with a tentative D call TRBD2 (5 bases). This sequence originates from a man aged 30-40 years who received the YFV17D yellow fever vaccine. The CDR3 sequence is CASSNGLEETQYF. The CDR3 coding sequence is TGTGCCAGCAGCAACGGACTGGAAGAGACCCAGTACTTC.